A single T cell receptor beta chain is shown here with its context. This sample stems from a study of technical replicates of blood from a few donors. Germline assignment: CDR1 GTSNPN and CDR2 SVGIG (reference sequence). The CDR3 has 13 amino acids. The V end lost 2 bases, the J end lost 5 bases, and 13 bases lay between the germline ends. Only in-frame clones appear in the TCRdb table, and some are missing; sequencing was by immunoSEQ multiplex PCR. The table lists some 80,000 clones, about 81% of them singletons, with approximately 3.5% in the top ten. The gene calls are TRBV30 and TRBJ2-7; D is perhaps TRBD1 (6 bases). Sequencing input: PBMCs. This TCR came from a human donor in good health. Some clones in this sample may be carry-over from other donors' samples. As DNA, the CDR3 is TGTGCCTGGAGTACAGGGCGAATCGACGAGCAGTACTTC. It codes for CAWSTGRIDEQYF. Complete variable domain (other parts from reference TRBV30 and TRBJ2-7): SQTIHQWPATLVQPVGSPLSLECTVEGTSNPNLYWYRQAAGRGLQLLFYSVGIGQISSEVPQNLSASRPQDRQFILSSKKLLLSDSGFYLCAWSTGRIDEQYFGPGTRLTVT.